The 11 T cell receptor beta chains in this list originate from one sample, sequenced in a study of blood T cells in healthy people across ages (dated by TCRdb to 2014 to 2015). Library generation was performed with 5' RACE. For sequencing, an Illumina HiSeq 2500 was employed. A second roughly 6 to 12 cycle PCR used a sample-barcoded 5' primer and a J-beta primer mix. TCRdb cleaned the public reads at Q25 with fastp, built clones with MiXCR and kept in-frame beta chains. Duplicate CDR3 protein sequences are folded into a single record with the most common DNA and genes. For this sample the table gives approximately 1,100,000 distinct CDR3 sequences, of which under 55% were detected only once. Under 20% of the sample is in the top ten clones. The sample comprised blood. The receptors derive from a woman aged 55-75 years in good health.

DNA for the CDR3: TGTGCCATCAGTGAGTCTGACAGGGACCCCTACGAGCAGTACTTC. This gives the protein CAISESDRDPYEQYF. This rearrangement joins TRBV10-3 to TRBJ2-7; 7 nucleotides line up with TRBD1. CDR3 length: 15 amino acids. V dropped 0 bases and J dropped 2; count of bases not matched to a gene: 4. CDR1 ENHRY and CDR2 SYGVKD come from the germline V gene.

This clonotype turned up a few times. The V and J genes are TRBV6-5 and TRBJ2-1, with D perhaps TRBD2 (6 bases). V lost 2 bases, J lost 2 bases, and 22 bases lay in between. Germline CDR1 MNHEY, CDR2 SVGAGI. The CDR3 runs to 19 residues. CDR3 in DNA: TGTGCCAGCAGTTACCTAAGGACTATTCCCCTTCGTACCTACAATGAGCAGTTCTTC. Translating gives CASSYLRTIPLRTYNEQFF.

The rearrangement links TRBV10-3 to TRBJ2-1; no firm D call. Germline lookup yields CDR1 ENHRY and CDR2 SYGVKD. V was shortened by 7 bases and J by 6 bases, with 10 bases between the two germline ends. The CDR3 covers 12 residues. The CDR3 spells CAITDGLNEQFF. CDR3 sequence (DNA): TGTGCCATCACCGATGGGCTCAATGAGCAGTTCTTC.

The chain is built from TRBV5-1 and TRBJ1-6; 7 nucleotides line up with TRBD1. Germline V lookup: CDR1 SGHRS, CDR2 YFSETQ. V trimming: 2 bases; J trimming: 8 bases; junction bases outside the gene matches: 7. The CDR3 consists of 15 residues. This CDR3 is CASSLTGDPYSPLHF. The CDR3 nucleotides are TGCGCCAGCAGCTTAACAGGGGACCCGTATTCACCCCTCCACTTT.

V gene TRBV20-1 combines with J gene TRBJ2-5; TRBD1 matches 8 bases. The V gene's germline CDR1 is DFQATT and CDR2 SNEGSKA (reference sequence). The CDR3 has 15 amino acids. The J segment lost 2 bases and the V segment lost 7 bases, leaving 12 bases of the junction unmatched. In DNA form, the CDR3 reads TGCAGTGGTGGGGCAGGGGGCCTGGTACAAGAGACCCAGTACTTC. Amino acids: CSGGAGGLVQETQYF.

A note on this clonotype: One end of the junction does not line up with germline, which may come from a read error. The chain links TRBV12-5 to TRBJ2-3, with D unclear. Germline V gene data show CDR1 as LGHNT and CDR2 as FRNRAP. CDR3 length: 13 residues. The CDR3 DNA follows: TGTGCTAGTCAAAGACGCGTGTCAGATATGCAGTATTTT. Protein product: CASQRRVSDMQYF.

The chain uses TRBV27 and TRBJ2-5; 9 nucleotides line up with TRBD1. Trimming cost V 6 bases and J 7 bases; bases outside gene matches: 15. Germline CDR1 is MNHEY and CDR2 is SMNVEV (reference sequence). The CDR3 consists of 16 residues. In DNA form, the CDR3 reads TGTGCCAGCAGCCCTCTCGTAGGGACAGGGAGGGGGACCCAGTACTTC. Amino acids: CASSPLVGTGRGTQYF.

This clonotype was counted at least ten times. This rearrangement joins TRBV3-1 to TRBJ2-7; 7 nucleotides match TRBD2. In germline, CDR1 is LGHDT, CDR2 YNNKEL (reference sequence). After removal of 1 base from V and 3 bases from J, the junction contained 6 bases not matched to a gene. The CDR3 runs to 15 residues. CDR3 bases: TGTGCCAGCAGCCAAGCCGGGACTACGATCTACGAGCAGTACTTC. The encoded protein is CASSQAGTTIYEQYF.

This clonotype was recorded a few times. The rearrangement uses TRBV25-1 and TRBJ2-7; 10 bases are shared with TRBD1. From germline, CDR1 is MGHDK and CDR2 SYGVNS. V lost 6 bases to trimming and J lost 3 bases; unmatched junction nucleotides: 5. The CDR3 totals 14 residues. The chain's CDR3 is CASSPTGGDYEQYF. CDR3 coding DNA: TGTGCCAGCAGCCCGACAGGGGGCGACTACGAGCAGTACTTC.

The rearrangement joins TRBV27 to TRBJ2-1, with D possibly matching TRBD2 (5 bases). With 8 bases removed from V and 1 base from J, the gap between germline ends came to 15 bases. This CDR3 contains 15 residues. Germline V gene data show CDR1 as MNHEY and CDR2 as SMNVEV (reference sequence). CDR3 nucleotide sequence: TGTGCCAGCCAGAGAGCGGCCCTTTCCTACAATGAGCAGTTCTTC. Residues: CASQRAALSYNEQFF.

The genes are TRBV2 and TRBJ2-3, with D tentatively TRBD2 (6 bases). This CDR3 contains 12 residues. V lost 3 bases and J lost 12, with 13 bases in between. Germline V gives CDR1 SNHLY, CDR2 FYNNEI. This CDR3 reads CASSDSRGLQYF. CDR3 coding DNA: TGTGCCAGCAGTGACTCGCGGGGCCTCCAGTATTTT.